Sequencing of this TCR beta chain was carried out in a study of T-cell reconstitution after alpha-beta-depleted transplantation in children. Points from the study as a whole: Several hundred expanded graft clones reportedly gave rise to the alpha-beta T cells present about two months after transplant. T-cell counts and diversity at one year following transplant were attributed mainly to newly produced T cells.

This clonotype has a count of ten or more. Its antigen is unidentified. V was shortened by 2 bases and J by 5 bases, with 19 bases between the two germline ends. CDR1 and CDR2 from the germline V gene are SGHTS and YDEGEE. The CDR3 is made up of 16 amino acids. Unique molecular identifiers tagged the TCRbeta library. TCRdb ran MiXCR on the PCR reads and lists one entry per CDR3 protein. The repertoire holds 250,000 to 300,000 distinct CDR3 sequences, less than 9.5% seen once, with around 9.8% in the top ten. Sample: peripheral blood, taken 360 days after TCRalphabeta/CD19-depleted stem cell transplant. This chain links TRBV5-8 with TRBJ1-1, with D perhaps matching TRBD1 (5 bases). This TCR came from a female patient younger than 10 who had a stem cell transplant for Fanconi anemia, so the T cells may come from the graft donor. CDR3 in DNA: TGTGCCAGCAGCTTTCTACCGGGGGTCCGAAGGACTGAAGCTTTCTTT. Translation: CASSFLPGVRRTEAFF.